Shown below are 20 T cell receptor beta chains from a single sample sequenced in a study of T-cell reconstitution after alpha-beta-depleted transplantation in children. The library targeted TCRbeta and was prepared with unique molecular identifiers. TCRdb processed the PCR reads anew with MiXCR; each CDR3 protein has one entry. Of around 94,000 distinct CDR3 sequences listed, approximately 6% are singletons. Sequencing used PBMCs, mostly from graft donor cells, obtained 60 days after TCRalphabeta/CD19-depleted stem cell transplant. The source of these receptors is a female patient aged 2-15 years who had a stem cell transplant for Fanconi anemia, so the T cells may come from the graft donor.

The chain couples TRBV3-1 to TRBJ2-5; D perhaps matches TRBD1 (5 bases). The ends were cut back, 8 bases at V and 1 base at J, with 23 bases in the middle. Germline V lookup: CDR1 LGHDT, CDR2 YNNKEL (reference sequence). CDR3 length: 17 residues. CDR3 protein: CASCKELQVKGQETQYF. The DNA of the CDR3 is TGTGCCAGCTGCAAAGAGTTACAGGTGAAGGGCCAAGAGACCCAGTACTTC.

In its sample, this clonotype was seen many times. The chain has TRBV12-3 or TRBV12-4 and TRBJ2-2; D possibly corresponds to TRBD1 (5 bases). The V end lost 2 bases, the J end lost 8 bases, and 6 bases lay between the germline ends. The CDR3 is 12 amino acids. Written as DNA, the CDR3 is TGTGCCAGCAGTTTAAGACAGGGGGAGCTGTTTTTT. As protein: CASSLRQGELFF.

Ten or more counts support this clonotype. The gene calls are TRBV7-6 and TRBJ2-1, with TRBD1 matching over 10 bases. V dropped 7 bases and J dropped 4; count of bases not matched to a gene: 7. CDR3 size: 15 residues. The germline V gene encodes CDR1 SGHVS and CDR2 FNYEAQ. This CDR3 reads CASIAGTGVYNEQFF. DNA for the CDR3: TGTGCCAGCATTGCAGGGACAGGGGTATACAATGAGCAGTTCTTC.

This clonotype was picked up many times. This rearrangement joins TRBV20-1 to TRBJ2-3; 8 nucleotides line up with TRBD2. Germline CDR1 and CDR2: DFQATT and SNEGSKA (reference sequence). The V gene end was trimmed by 3 bases and the J gene end by 3 bases; junction bases not matched to a gene: 8. The CDR3 totals 15 residues. This CDR3 reads CSARFPGGETDTQYF. As DNA, the CDR3 is TGCAGTGCTAGGTTTCCGGGGGGGGAAACAGATACGCAGTATTTT.

This clonotype was seen at least ten times. J is TRBJ2-3 and V is TRBV12-3 or TRBV12-4, with 7 bases fitting TRBD2. CDR3 length: 15 residues. V was clipped by 2 bases and J by 2 bases; unmatched bases: 4. The CDR3 spells CASSLRGGDTDTQYF. Written as DNA, the CDR3 is TGTGCCAGCAGTTTACGTGGGGGGGACACAGATACGCAGTATTTT.

The V call is TRBV13, the J call TRBJ2-1; the match to TRBD1 covers 11 bases. The V gene's germline CDR1 is PRHDT and CDR2 FYEKMQ (reference sequence). This CDR3 has 15 residues. Trimming removed 3 bases from V and 5 bases from J; junction bases left unmatched: 3. The CDR3 sequence is CASSFPGQGDNEQFF. The DNA of the CDR3 is TGTGCCAGCAGCTTTCCGGGACAGGGGGACAATGAGCAGTTCTTC.

This clonotype came up many times. The chain is built from TRBV29-1 and TRBJ2-7, with 8 bases aligning to TRBD2. V trimming: 0 bases; J trimming: 7 bases; junction bases outside the gene matches: 11. The CDR3 length is 15 residues. Germline assignment: CDR1 SQVTM and CDR2 ANQGSEA. This CDR3 is CSVEDRAGAIGEQYF. CDR3 bases: TGCAGCGTTGAAGATCGAGCGGGAGCCATCGGGGAGCAGTACTTC.

The gene calls are TRBV28 and TRBJ2-7; D is ambiguous. V shed 6 bases and J shed 3 bases, with 15 bases lying between them. The CDR3 is 14 amino acids. The V gene's germline CDR1 is MDHEN and CDR2 SYDVKM. The CDR3 is CASSIPPRGYEQYF. The DNA of the CDR3 is TGTGCCAGCAGCATCCCACCCCGAGGCTACGAGCAGTACTTC. Looking up the rest from reference TRBV28 and TRBJ2-7 gives the full variable domain: DVKVTQSSRYLVKRTGEKVFLECVQDMDHENMFWYRQDPGLGLRLIYFSYDVKMKEKGDIPEGYSVSREKKERFSLILESASTNQTSMYLCASSIPPRGYEQYFGPGTRLTVT.

As regards this clonotype: This may arise from a read error, as a much more abundant clone is one base away. This chain uses TRBV28 with TRBJ2-7; D not certain. Per the germline V gene, CDR1 is MDHEN and CDR2 is SYDVKM. Trimming stripped 7 bases from V and 3 bases from J, with 19 bases between. This CDR3 contains 15 residues. The CDR3 region is CASTFRTIGNYEQYF. CDR3 nucleotides: TGTGCCAGCACTTTCCGGACGATAGGGAACTACGAGCAGTACTTC.

This clonotype was recorded many times. The chain joins TRBV2 to TRBJ2-1; maybe TRBD1 (5 bases). The germline V and J ends were trimmed by 1 base and 5 bases, with 6 bases remaining between them. Germline values: CDR1 SNHLY, CDR2 FYNNEI. The CDR3 runs 13 residues. In nucleotides, the CDR3 is TGTGCCAGCAGTGAAGTCAGGGACAATGAGCAGTTCTTC. It specifies CASSEVRDNEQFF.

This clonotype was seen at least ten times. The CDR3 protein is CASSATSGTSGRFQETQYF. The CDR3 bases are TGTGCCAGCAGCGCAACTTCCGGGACTAGCGGGAGATTCCAAGAGACCCAGTACTTC. V is TRBV21-1 and J is TRBJ2-5; the table's D call of TRBD2 was not tested on the DNA. TRBV21-1 is an annotated pseudogene. This CDR3 spans 19 amino acids.

This clonotype was recorded many times. The chain combines TRBV28 with TRBJ2-2; a weak D match, TRBD2 (6 bases). The CDR3 loop spans 15 amino acids. Germline assignment: CDR1 MDHEN and CDR2 SYDVKM. Trimming took off 6 bases at V and 4 bases at J, with 15 bases between the two ends. Here the CDR3 reads CASRSASVFTGELFF. The CDR3 region has the DNA TGTGCCAGCAGGTCAGCTAGCGTTTTCACCGGGGAGCTGTTTTTT.

This chain joins TRBV4-2 and TRBJ1-4; 12 bases are shared with TRBD1. The junction had 10 bases not matched to a gene; V was cut back by 6 bases and J by 8 bases. The germline CDR1 and CDR2 sequences are LGHNA and YNFKEQ. This CDR3 is built from 16 residues. The CDR3 DNA sequence: TGTGCCAGCAGTGCCGGGACAGGGGGCGCAGAAGAAAAACTGTTTTTT. It encodes CASSAGTGGAEEKLFF.

The chain employs TRBV10-3 and TRBJ2-6, with 13 bases matching TRBD2. Trimming took 6 bases from V and 4 from J; bases not matched to a gene: 6. This CDR3 is 17 amino acids long. CDR1 is ENHRY and CDR2 is SYGVKD in the germline V gene. The CDR3 bases are TGTGCCATCAGCGGGACTAGCGGGACTCCCGGGGCCAACGTCCTGACTTTC. It translates to CAISGTSGTPGANVLTF.

The table lists this clonotype with many counts. The CDR3 sequence is CASGDRDFRELFF. CDR3 DNA sequence: TGCGCCAGCGGAGACAGGGACTTTCGGGAGCTGTTTTTT. The chain has TRBV23-1 and TRBJ2-2, with D perhaps TRBD1 (7 bases). TRBV23-1 qualifies as an ORF whose function is uncertain. Trimming pared 8 bases from V and 9 bases from J, leaving 16 bases between. The CDR3 contains 13 residues.

The chain combines TRBV6-6 with TRBJ2-7; no reliable D call. Trimming left V 0 bases short and J 4 bases short, with 7 bases between. The CDR3 loop spans 13 amino acids. CDR1 is MNHNY, CDR2 SVGAGI, per germline (reference sequence). The CDR3 DNA follows: TGTGCCAGCAGTTACTCGTGGAGTTACGAGCAGTACTTC. Translation: CASSYSWSYEQYF.

This clonotype was picked up many times. This sequence joins TRBV29-1 and TRBJ2-7; TRBD1 agrees at 9 bases. Trimming removed 7 bases from V and 4 bases from J; junction bases left unmatched: 11. The CDR3 loop spans 14 amino acids. The germline V gene has CDR1 SQVTM and CDR2 ANQGSEA. This CDR3 is CSAQRQGGDYEQYF. The DNA of the CDR3 is TGCAGCGCCCAGAGACAGGGGGGGGATTACGAGCAGTACTTC.

This clonotype was detected ten times or more. V usage is TRBV4-1 and J usage is TRBJ2-7; 9 nucleotides align to TRBD2. Germline CDR1 MGHRA, CDR2 YSYEKL. Trimming took 3 bases from V and 3 from J; bases not matched to a gene: 9. The CDR3 runs to 16 residues. The CDR3 sequence is CASSQDETSGYYEQYF. The CDR3 DNA is TGCGCCAGCAGCCAGGACGAGACTAGCGGATACTACGAGCAGTACTTC.

This clonotype came up many times. V gene TRBV28 combines with J gene TRBJ1-4; D unclear. Germline CDR1 reads MDHEN; CDR2 reads SYDVKM. This CDR3 region has 13 residues. CDR3 amino acids: CASEGPTNEKLFF. DNA for the CDR3: TGTGCTTCCGAGGGCCCAACTAATGAAAAACTGTTTTTT. Full variable domain (outside the CDR3, taken from reference TRBV28 and TRBJ1-4): DVKVTQSSRYLVKRTGEKVFLECVQDMDHENMFWYRQDPGLGLRLIYFSYDVKMKEKGDIPEGYSVSREKKERFSLILESASTNQTSMYLCASEGPTNEKLFFGSGTQLSVL.

V and J are TRBV29-1 and TRBJ2-1; 7 bases agree with TRBD2. CDR3 size: 19 residues. The V gene end was trimmed by 6 bases and the J gene end by 4 bases; junction bases not matched to a gene: 24. Germline V lookup: CDR1 SQVTM, CDR2 ANQGSEA. The DNA of the CDR3 is TGCAGCGTGGCGACTAGCCTTATAAGTCTCAGGTCTGTTTACAATGAGCAGTTCTTC. As protein: CSVATSLISLRSVYNEQFF.